Listed below are T cell receptor beta chains from one sample, sequenced in a study of shared clonotypes between healthy human individuals. The table came from immunoSEQ multiplex PCR; TCRdb's copy has only in-frame clones and leaves some out. Found here are about a million clones, approximately 75% of them singletons; the top ten hold 0.85% to 1%. The sequenced sample was memory CD4+ T cells from PBMCs. Source of these receptors: a man between 18 and 35 years old in good health. Some clones in this sample may be carry-over from other donors' samples. Both conserved end residues are part of each CDR3. The D gene is left open where the match is weak. Clone sizes are given selectively: once, few, many, or a class where the clone is expanded.

CDR3aa: CASSQDFRGRAFF
CDR3nt: TGCGCCAGCAGCCAAGATTTCCGGGGGAGAGCTTTCTTT
d_gene: -
abundance: -
j_gene: TRBJ1-1
v_gene: TRBV4-3

CDR3aa: CASGSTSGTRSYNEQFF
CDR3nt: TGTGCCAGCGGGTCCACTAGCGGGACAAGGTCCTACAATGAGCAGTTCTTC
d_gene: TRBD2
abundance: -
j_gene: TRBJ2-1
v_gene: TRBV27

CDR3aa: CASSELDRGSTGELFF
CDR3nt: TGTGCCAGCAGTGAACTAGACAGGGGATCCACCGGGGAGCTGTTTTTT
d_gene: TRBD1
abundance: -
j_gene: TRBJ2-2
v_gene: TRBV25-1

CDR3aa: CASSPGTVLYEQYF
CDR3nt: TGTGCCAGCAGCCCGGGGACAGTCCTTTACGAGCAGTACTTC
d_gene: TRBD1
abundance: -
j_gene: TRBJ2-7
v_gene: TRBV5-6

CDR3aa: CAISESSPETQYF
CDR3nt: TGTGCCATCAGTGAGTCTAGTCCCGAGACCCAGTACTTC
d_gene: -
abundance: -
j_gene: TRBJ2-5
v_gene: TRBV10-3

CDR3aa: CASRTRTNTGELFF
CDR3nt: TGTGCCAGTAGAACCAGGACGAACACCGGGGAGCTGTTTTTT
d_gene: -
abundance: -
j_gene: TRBJ2-2
v_gene: TRBV19

CDR3aa: CASSLGLAGSTDTQYF
CDR3nt: TGTGCCAGCAGCTTAGGACTAGCGGGGAGCACAGATACGCAGTATTTT
d_gene: TRBD2
abundance: -
j_gene: TRBJ2-3
v_gene: TRBV7-6

CDR3aa: CASSLGTPVSNEKLFF
CDR3nt: TGTGCCAGCAGCTTGGGGACACCCGTGAGTAATGAAAAACTGTTTTTT
d_gene: -
abundance: -
j_gene: TRBJ1-4
v_gene: TRBV7-6

CDR3aa: CASSRALVGGETQYF
CDR3nt: TGTGCCAGTAGTCGGGCCTTGGTGGGGGGCGAGACCCAGTACTTC
d_gene: -
abundance: -
j_gene: TRBJ2-5
v_gene: TRBV19

CDR3aa: CASSDRDRGLDTEAFF
CDR3nt: TGCGCCAGCAGTGACCGGGACAGGGGGCTCGACACTGAAGCTTTCTTT
d_gene: TRBD1
abundance: -
j_gene: TRBJ1-1
v_gene: TRBV10-2

CDR3aa: CASSGPWTGAGNTIYF
CDR3nt: TGCGCCAGCAGTGGGCCTTGGACAGGGGCTGGAAACACCATATATTTT
d_gene: TRBD1
abundance: -
j_gene: TRBJ1-3
v_gene: TRBV10-2

CDR3aa: CASSQGGRYSNQPQHF
CDR3nt: TGTGCCAGCAGCCAAGGAGGAAGATATAGCAATCAGCCCCAGCATTTT
d_gene: -
abundance: -
j_gene: TRBJ1-5
v_gene: TRBV28

CDR3aa: CASSTGQGDQPQHF
CDR3nt: TGTGCCAGCTCAACCGGACAGGGCGATCAGCCCCAGCATTTT
d_gene: TRBD1
abundance: -
j_gene: TRBJ1-5
v_gene: TRBV18

CDR3aa: CAISESPPEPQHF
CDR3nt: TGTGCCATCAGTGAGTCTCCTCCTGAGCCCCAGCATTTT
d_gene: -
abundance: -
j_gene: TRBJ1-5
v_gene: TRBV10-3

CDR3aa: CAISESVSGSGSDTQYF
CDR3nt: TGTGCCATCAGTGAGTCGGTAAGCGGGAGTGGGTCAGATACGCAGTATTTT
d_gene: TRBD2
abundance: -
j_gene: TRBJ2-3
v_gene: TRBV10-3

CDR3aa: CASSQAGGEQYF
CDR3nt: TGTGCCAGCAGCCAAGCGGGAGGGGAGCAGTACTTC
d_gene: TRBD2
abundance: -
j_gene: TRBJ2-7
v_gene: TRBV7-7

CDR3aa: CAGKTVVSSPLHF
CDR3nt: TGTGCCGGCAAGACAGTCGTCAGTTCACCCCTCCACTTT
d_gene: -
abundance: -
j_gene: TRBJ1-6
v_gene: TRBV2

CDR3aa: CAWDRGRRQPQHF
CDR3nt: TGTGCCTGGGACAGGGGGAGACGTCAGCCCCAGCATTTT
d_gene: TRBD1
abundance: many
j_gene: TRBJ1-5
v_gene: TRBV30

CDR3aa: CASSQPEGGIYGYTF
CDR3nt: TGCGCCAGCAGCCAGCCAGAGGGGGGGATCTATGGCTACACCTTC
d_gene: -
abundance: -
j_gene: TRBJ1-2
v_gene: TRBV4-1

CDR3aa: CASSLYGSGSTDTQYF
CDR3nt: TGCGCCAGCAGCTTGTACGGGAGTGGTAGCACAGATACGCAGTATTTT
d_gene: -
abundance: -
j_gene: TRBJ2-3
v_gene: TRBV5-1

CDR3aa: CASSEAGWAGEQFF
CDR3nt: TGTGCCAGCAGTGAAGCCGGTTGGGCCGGTGAGCAGTTCTTC
d_gene: -
abundance: -
j_gene: TRBJ2-1
v_gene: TRBV2

CDR3aa: CASSYNEKLFF
CDR3nt: TGTGCCAGCAGCTACAATGAAAAACTGTTTTTT
d_gene: -
abundance: once
j_gene: TRBJ1-4
v_gene: TRBV6-6

CDR3aa: CASGERGRGNTIYF
CDR3nt: TGTGCCAGTGGGGAAAGGGGGCGAGGAAACACCATATATTTT
d_gene: TRBD1
abundance: -
j_gene: TRBJ1-3
v_gene: TRBV25-1

CDR3aa: CASSLVTGSYEQYF
CDR3nt: TGTGCCAGCAGCTTAGTCACAGGGTCCTACGAGCAGTACTTC
d_gene: -
abundance: once
j_gene: TRBJ2-7
v_gene: TRBV7-2

CDR3aa: CASSPPGQVYGYTF
CDR3nt: TGTGCCAGCAGTCCTCCGGGACAGGTCTATGGCTACACCTTC
d_gene: TRBD1
abundance: -
j_gene: TRBJ1-2
v_gene: TRBV28

CDR3aa: CASSWGGGGRGDTQYF
CDR3nt: TGTGCCAGCAGTTGGGGGGGTGGCGGGAGGGGAGATACGCAGTATTTT
d_gene: TRBD2
abundance: few
j_gene: TRBJ2-3
v_gene: TRBV6-6

CDR3aa: CASRPGTGATNEKLFF
CDR3nt: TGTGCCAGCAGGCCCGGGACAGGGGCAACTAATGAAAAACTGTTTTTT
d_gene: TRBD1
abundance: -
j_gene: TRBJ1-4
v_gene: TRBV28

CDR3aa: CASRQNYGYTF
CDR3nt: TGTGCCAGCAGGCAGAACTATGGCTACACCTTC
d_gene: -
abundance: few
j_gene: TRBJ1-2
v_gene: TRBV28

CDR3aa: CASSPTTSAENEQFF
CDR3nt: TGTGCCAGCAGCCCGACGACTAGCGCCGAAAATGAGCAGTTCTTC
d_gene: TRBD2
abundance: -
j_gene: TRBJ2-1
v_gene: TRBV6-5

CDR3aa: CASSRRMTGRDEQFF
CDR3nt: TGTGCCAGCAGCAGACGCATGACAGGGCGCGATGAGCAGTTCTTC
d_gene: TRBD1
abundance: -
j_gene: TRBJ2-1
v_gene: TRBV7-2

CDR3aa: CASSPPLAGASHEQYF
CDR3nt: TGTGCCAGCTCACCACCCCTAGCGGGGGCGTCCCACGAGCAGTACTTC
d_gene: TRBD2
abundance: -
j_gene: TRBJ2-7
v_gene: TRBV18

CDR3aa: CASSPGHHYNEQFF
CDR3nt: TGTGCCAGCAGCCCGGGACATCACTACAATGAGCAGTTCTTC
d_gene: -
abundance: -
j_gene: TRBJ2-1
v_gene: TRBV6-1

CDR3aa: CASEGTGGATGYTF
CDR3nt: TGTGCCAGCGAGGGGACAGGGGGCGCAACGGGCTACACCTTC
d_gene: TRBD1
abundance: once
j_gene: TRBJ1-2
v_gene: TRBV19

CDR3aa: CAWSEPGTQETQYF
CDR3nt: TGTGCCTGGAGTGAGCCGGGGACCCAAGAGACCCAGTACTTC
d_gene: -
abundance: many
j_gene: TRBJ2-5
v_gene: TRBV30

CDR3aa: CASSLPTGGVADTQYF
CDR3nt: TGTGCCAGCAGTTTACCGACAGGGGGTGTTGCAGATACGCAGTATTTT
d_gene: TRBD1
abundance: -
j_gene: TRBJ2-3
v_gene: TRBV28

CDR3aa: CASSQDASSSYNEQFF
CDR3nt: TGCGCCAGCAGCCAAGATGCTTCCAGCTCCTACAATGAGCAGTTCTTC
d_gene: -
abundance: -
j_gene: TRBJ2-1
v_gene: TRBV4-1

CDR3aa: CASSGPGTGNNEQFF
CDR3nt: TGTGCCAGCAGCGGTCCCGGGACAGGGAACAATGAGCAGTTCTTC
d_gene: TRBD1
abundance: -
j_gene: TRBJ2-1
v_gene: TRBV9

CDR3aa: CASSFPRTDTQYF
CDR3nt: TGTGCCAGCAGTTTCCCTCGCACAGATACGCAGTATTTT
d_gene: -
abundance: -
j_gene: TRBJ2-3
v_gene: TRBV28

CDR3aa: CASSFLSGSSDEQFF
CDR3nt: TGTGCCAGCAGTTTCCTTAGCGGGAGCTCGGATGAGCAGTTCTTC
d_gene: TRBD2
abundance: few
j_gene: TRBJ2-1
v_gene: TRBV6-1

CDR3aa: CASSGRGYNSPLHF
CDR3nt: TGTGCCAGCAGCGGCCGGGGCTATAATTCACCCCTCCACTTT
d_gene: -
abundance: -
j_gene: TRBJ1-6
v_gene: TRBV5-6

CDR3aa: CASSVDGTGVNEQFF
CDR3nt: TGTGCCAGCAGCGTCGACGGGACAGGGGTTAATGAGCAGTTCTTC
d_gene: TRBD1
abundance: few
j_gene: TRBJ2-1
v_gene: TRBV9

CDR3aa: CASSQDTGDGYTF
CDR3nt: TGCGCCAGCAGCCAAGATACAGGGGATGGCTACACCTTC
d_gene: TRBD1
abundance: -
j_gene: TRBJ1-2
v_gene: TRBV4-3

CDR3aa: CATSRDAGEKLFF
CDR3nt: TGTGCCACCAGCAGAGATGCTGGGGAAAAACTGTTTTTT
d_gene: -
abundance: -
j_gene: TRBJ1-4
v_gene: TRBV15

CDR3aa: CASRTRGAEAFF
CDR3nt: TGTGCCAGCCGCACCAGGGGTGCTGAAGCTTTCTTT
d_gene: -
abundance: many
j_gene: TRBJ1-1
v_gene: TRBV6-5

CDR3aa: CASSLPSGSQGEQFF
CDR3nt: TGTGCCAGCAGTTTACCTAGCGGGAGCCAGGGTGAGCAGTTCTTC
d_gene: TRBD2
abundance: once
j_gene: TRBJ2-1
v_gene: TRBV27

CDR3aa: CASSVWGSPNYGYTF
CDR3nt: TGTGCCAGCAGCGTATGGGGCAGCCCTAACTATGGCTACACCTTC
d_gene: -
abundance: -
j_gene: TRBJ1-2
v_gene: TRBV9

CDR3aa: CASSFTGPEQYF
CDR3nt: TGTGCCAGCAGTTTTACCGGGCCCGAGCAGTACTTC
d_gene: -
abundance: -
j_gene: TRBJ2-7
v_gene: TRBV28

CDR3aa: CASSLDAGGQYF
CDR3nt: TGTGCCAGCAGCTTAGATGCAGGGGGGCAGTACTTC
d_gene: TRBD1
abundance: once
j_gene: TRBJ2-7
v_gene: TRBV7-2

CDR3aa: CASSPRFMDRERNTIYF
CDR3nt: TGTGCCAGCTCACCACGATTCATGGACAGGGAGCGAAACACCATATATTTT
d_gene: TRBD1
abundance: -
j_gene: TRBJ1-3
v_gene: TRBV18